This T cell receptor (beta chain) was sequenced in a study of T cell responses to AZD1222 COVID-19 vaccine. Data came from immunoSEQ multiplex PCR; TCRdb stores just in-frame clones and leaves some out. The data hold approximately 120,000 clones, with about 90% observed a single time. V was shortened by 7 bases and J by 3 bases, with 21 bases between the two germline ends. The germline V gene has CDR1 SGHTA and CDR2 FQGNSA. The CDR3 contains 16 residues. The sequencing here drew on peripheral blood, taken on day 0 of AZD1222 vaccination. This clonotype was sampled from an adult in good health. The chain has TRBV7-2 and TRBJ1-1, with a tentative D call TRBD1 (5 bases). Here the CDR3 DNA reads TGTGCCAGCACCTCTTGGGCAGGGCGGGCGGACACTGAAGCTTTCTTT. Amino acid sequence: CASTSWAGRADTEAFF.